Given below is one T cell receptor beta chain in context. Its matching antigen is unknown. This sample stems from a study of cytomegalovirus exposure and HLA in healthy donors. Study summary: In an early release, HLA-typed donors contributed 80 million to 95 million unique TCR sequences. Within the Caucasian-associated ancestry cluster were 81% of the approximately 400 genotyped donors.

Study findings and constraints: In a later analysis, HLA-associated beta chains showed higher expansion and lower generation probabilities than comparable chains.

PCR involved 60 Vbeta and 13 Jbeta primers. Profiling relied on immunoSEQ multiplex PCR, and the TCRdb table lists in-frame clones only, not all of them. There are about 130,000 clones in the sample; 80% to 90% occur only once, and about 3% lies in the top ten. The V end was cut by 4 bases, the J end by 1 base, with 15 bases between. The CDR3 length is 15 residues. The germline V gene encodes CDR1 SGDLS and CDR2 YYNGEE. This TCR was sampled from a woman between 18 and 29 years old in good health and CMV-seropositive. Specimen: PBMCs. The chain is built from TRBV9 and TRBJ2-7; TRBD1 is a possible D gene (5 bases). The CDR3 nucleotides are TGTGCCAGCAGCCCTCAGGGTGTTGGATCCTACGAGCAGTACTTC. It encodes CASSPQGVGSYEQYF.